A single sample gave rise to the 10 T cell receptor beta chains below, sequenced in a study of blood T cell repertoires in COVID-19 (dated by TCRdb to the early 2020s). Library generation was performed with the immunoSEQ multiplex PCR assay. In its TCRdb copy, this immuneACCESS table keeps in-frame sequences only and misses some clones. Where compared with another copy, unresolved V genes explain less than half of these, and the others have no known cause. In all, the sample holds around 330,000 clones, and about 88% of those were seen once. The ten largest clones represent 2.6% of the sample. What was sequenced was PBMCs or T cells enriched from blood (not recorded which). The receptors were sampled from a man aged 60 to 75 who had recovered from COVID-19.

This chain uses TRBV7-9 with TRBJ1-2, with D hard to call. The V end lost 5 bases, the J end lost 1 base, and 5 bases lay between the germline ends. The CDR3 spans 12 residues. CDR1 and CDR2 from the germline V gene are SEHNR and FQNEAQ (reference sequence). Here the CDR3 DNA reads TGTGCCAGCAGCCTCGTTAACTATGGCTACACCTTC. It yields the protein CASSLVNYGYTF. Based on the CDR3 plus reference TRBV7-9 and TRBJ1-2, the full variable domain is DTGVSQNPRHKITKRGQNVTFRCDPISEHNRLYWYRQTLGQGPEFLTYFQNEAQLEKSRLLSDRFSAERPKGSFSTLEIQRTEQGDSAMYLCASSLVNYGYTFGSGTRLTVV.

CDR3 region: CASSPMGTDTQYF. CDR3 sequence (DNA): TGTGCCAGCAGTCCTATGGGCACAGATACGCAGTATTTT. This chain connects TRBV3-1 (or the pseudogene TRBV3-2) to TRBJ2-3; D remains unclear. The V and J ends lost 6 bases and 1 base respectively, with 8 bases between them. This CDR3 spans 13 amino acids. The germline V gene encodes CDR1 LGHDT and CDR2 YNNKEL (reference sequence).

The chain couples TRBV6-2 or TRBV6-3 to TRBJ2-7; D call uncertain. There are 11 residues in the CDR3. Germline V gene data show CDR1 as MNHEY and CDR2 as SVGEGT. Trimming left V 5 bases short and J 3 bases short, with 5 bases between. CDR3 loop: CASSTVYEQYF. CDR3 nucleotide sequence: TGTGCCAGCAGTACAGTCTACGAGCAGTACTTC.

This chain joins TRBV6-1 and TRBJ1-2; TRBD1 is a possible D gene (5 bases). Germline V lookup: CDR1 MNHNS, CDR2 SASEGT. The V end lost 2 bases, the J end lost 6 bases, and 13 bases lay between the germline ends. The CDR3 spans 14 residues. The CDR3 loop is CASSETGRAHGYTF. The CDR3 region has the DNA TGTGCCAGCAGTGAAACGGGCAGGGCCCATGGCTACACCTTC.

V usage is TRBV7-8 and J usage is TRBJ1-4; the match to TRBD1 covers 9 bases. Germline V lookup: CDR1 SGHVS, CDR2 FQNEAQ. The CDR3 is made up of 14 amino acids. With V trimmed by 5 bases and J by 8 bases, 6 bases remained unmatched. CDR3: CASSTTGGREKLFF. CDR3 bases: TGTGCCAGCAGCACCACAGGGGGCAGGGAAAAACTGTTTTTT.

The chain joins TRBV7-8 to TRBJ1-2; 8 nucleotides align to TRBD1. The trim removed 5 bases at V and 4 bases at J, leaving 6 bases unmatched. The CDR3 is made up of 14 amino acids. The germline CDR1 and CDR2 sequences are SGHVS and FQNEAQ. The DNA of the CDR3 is TGTGCCAGCAGCCCAGGACAGGGAGGCTATGGCTACACCTTC. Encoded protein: CASSPGQGGYGYTF.

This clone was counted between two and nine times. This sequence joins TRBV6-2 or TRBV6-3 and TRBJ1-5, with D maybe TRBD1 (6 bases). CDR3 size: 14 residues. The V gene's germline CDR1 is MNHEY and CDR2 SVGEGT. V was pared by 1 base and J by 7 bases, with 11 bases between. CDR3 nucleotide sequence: TGTGCCAGCAGTTACTTTCAGGGGATACAGCCCCAGCATTTT. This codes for CASSYFQGIQPQHF.

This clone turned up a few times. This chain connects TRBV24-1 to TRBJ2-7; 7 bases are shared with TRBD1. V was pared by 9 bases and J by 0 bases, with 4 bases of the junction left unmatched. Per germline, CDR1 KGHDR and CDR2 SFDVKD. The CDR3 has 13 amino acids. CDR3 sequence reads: CATRGQNSYEQYF. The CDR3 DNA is TGTGCCACCCGGGGACAGAACTCCTACGAGCAGTACTTC.

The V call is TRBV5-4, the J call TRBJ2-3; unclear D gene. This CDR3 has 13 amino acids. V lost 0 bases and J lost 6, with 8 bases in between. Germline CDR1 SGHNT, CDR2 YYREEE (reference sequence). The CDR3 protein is CASSLAGGDTQYF. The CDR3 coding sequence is TGTGCCAGCAGCTTGGCGGGTGGGGATACGCAGTATTTT.

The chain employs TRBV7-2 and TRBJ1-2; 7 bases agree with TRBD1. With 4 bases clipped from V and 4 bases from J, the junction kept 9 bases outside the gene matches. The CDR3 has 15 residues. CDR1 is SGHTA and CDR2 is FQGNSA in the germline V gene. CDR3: CASSSPWTGLYGYTF. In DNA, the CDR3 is TGTGCCAGCAGCTCACCCTGGACAGGACTCTATGGCTACACCTTC.